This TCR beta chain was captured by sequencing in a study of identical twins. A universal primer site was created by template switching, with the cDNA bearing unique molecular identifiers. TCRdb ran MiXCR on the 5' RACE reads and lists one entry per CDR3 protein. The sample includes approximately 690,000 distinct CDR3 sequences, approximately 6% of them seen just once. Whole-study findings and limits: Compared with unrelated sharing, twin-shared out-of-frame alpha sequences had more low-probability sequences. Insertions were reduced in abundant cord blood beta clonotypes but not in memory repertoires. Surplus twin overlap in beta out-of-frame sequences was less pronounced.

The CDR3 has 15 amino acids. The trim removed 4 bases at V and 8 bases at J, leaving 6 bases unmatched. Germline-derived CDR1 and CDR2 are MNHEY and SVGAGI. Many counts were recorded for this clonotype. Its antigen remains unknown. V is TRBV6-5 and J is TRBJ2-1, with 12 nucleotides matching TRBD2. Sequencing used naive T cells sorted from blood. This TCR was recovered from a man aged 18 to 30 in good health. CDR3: CASSFLAGGPHEQFF. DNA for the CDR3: TGTGCCAGCAGTTTCCTAGCGGGAGGGCCCCATGAGCAGTTCTTC.